This T cell receptor (beta chain) was captured by sequencing in a study of blood T cells in healthy people across ages. The CDR3 has 12 amino acids. CDR1 SNHLY and CDR2 FYNNEI come from the germline V gene. Trimming stripped 6 bases from V and 6 bases from J, with 11 bases between. Alongside a J-beta primer mix, a sample-barcoded 5' primer served in a second PCR lasting roughly 7 to 11 cycles. Researchers report that each sample yielded at least 3 million CDR3-containing paired-end reads. TCRdb itself ran the 5' RACE reads through MiXCR, one entry per CDR3 protein. Of just under 750,000 distinct CDR3 sequences listed, 20% to 25% were seen once; the top ten hold approximately 20%.

The rearrangement joins TRBV2 to TRBJ1-1; D unclear. This clonotype originated in a man in his sixties or seventies in good health. The material sequenced was blood. The DNA of the CDR3 is TGTGCCAGCAGCCCCGACGTGCCTGAAGCTTTCTTT. This encodes CASSPDVPEAFF. Drawing the rest from reference TRBV2 and TRBJ1-1, the complete variable domain is EPEVTQTPSHQVTQMGQEVILRCVPISNHLYFYWYRQILGQKVEFLVSFYNNEISEKSEIFDDQFSVERPDGSNFTLKIRSTKLEDSAMYFCASSPDVPEAFFGQGTRLTVV.